This TCR beta chain was sequenced in a study of blood T cell repertoires in COVID-19. For the study at large: Researchers got acute and convalescent COVID-19 samples from the United States, Italy and Spain.

In germline, CDR1 is SGHTA, CDR2 FQGNSA. V lost 8 bases and J 3 bases, leaving 11 bases between the germline ends. The CDR3 is 14 amino acids. The age range of participants was about 18 to 95 years, with residence in about 25 US areas. The data were produced by immunoSEQ multiplex PCR, yet TCRdb's version contains in-frame clones alone and is incomplete. The sample carries around 200,000 clones, 81% recorded once. The sample was PBMCs or T cells enriched from blood (not recorded which). The J gene is TRBJ2-6, the V gene TRBV7-2; D perhaps matches TRBD2 (6 bases). The sequence was collected from a middle-aged man who had recovered from COVID-19. In DNA, the CDR3 is TGTGCCAGCGGGGGGAGTATTGGGGCCAACGTCCTGACTTTC. Translated, it gives CASGGSIGANVLTF.